The 24 T cell receptor beta chains below were found in one sample sequenced in a study of shared clonotypes between healthy human individuals. Only in-frame clones appear in the TCRdb table, and some are missing; sequencing was by immunoSEQ multiplex PCR. The sample has 2.5 million or so clones, approximately 90% seen once. The specimen sequenced was naive CD4+ T cells sorted from blood. The subset is: CD45RA+ positively selected. All receptors come from a young man in good health.

The CDR3 spells CASSYSLTGKETQYF. The CDR3 region has the DNA TGTGCCAGCAGTTACTCCCTTACAGGGAAAGAGACCCAGTACTTC. This chain uses TRBV6-5 with TRBJ2-5, with a tentative D call TRBD1 (6 bases). Germline V gene lookup returns CDR1 MNHEY and CDR2 SVGAGI. V dropped 0 bases and J dropped 3 bases, with 11 bases sitting between them. The CDR3 spans 15 residues.

The V gene is TRBV11-2, the J gene TRBJ2-7; no clear D. CDR3 length: 13 amino acids. Germline assignment: CDR1 SGHAT and CDR2 FQNNGV. V dropped 3 bases and J dropped 2 bases, with 8 bases sitting between them. The chain's CDR3 is CASSLRVTYEQYF. Written as DNA, the CDR3 is TGTGCCAGCAGCTTGCGAGTCACCTACGAGCAGTACTTC.

The genes are TRBV2 and TRBJ2-1; 12 bases map to TRBD2. Losses at the gene ends were 10 bases for V and 5 bases for J; bases not matched to a gene: 3. This CDR3 has 13 amino acids. Germline CDR1 reads SNHLY; CDR2 reads FYNNEI. The CDR3 nucleotides are TGTGCCAAAAGGACTAGCGGGAACAATGAGCAGTTCTTC. It codes for CAKRTSGNNEQFF.

The rearrangement links TRBV5-4 to TRBJ2-7; 9 positions agree with TRBD1. The germline V gene encodes CDR1 SGHNT and CDR2 YYREEE (reference sequence). V lost 4 bases and J lost 3; bases outside the gene matches: 5. The length of the CDR3 is 14 residues. The CDR3 region has the DNA TGTGCCAGCAGCACAAACAGGGGGCTCTACGAGCAGTACTTC. Protein sequence: CASSTNRGLYEQYF.

As concerns this clone: Other DNA sequences in this sample translate to the same CDR3. CDR3 sequence: CASSQETSGYTDTQYF. DNA for the CDR3: TGCGCCAGCAGCCAAGAAACTAGCGGTTACACAGATACGCAGTATTTT. The chain couples TRBV4-3 to TRBJ2-3, with 8 bases matching TRBD2. CDR3 length: 16 residues. CDR1 is LGHNA and CDR2 is YSLEER in the germline V gene. After removal of 0 bases from V and 2 bases from J, the junction contained 4 bases not matched to a gene.

J is TRBJ2-1 and V is TRBV11-2, with TRBD2 identical over 9 bases. The V gene's germline CDR1 is SGHAT and CDR2 FQNNGV. The CDR3 is 16 residues long. Germline trimming cut 5 bases from V and 6 bases from J; bases unmatched to any gene: 11. CDR3 DNA sequence: TGTGCCAGCAGCCCCATGATTAGCGGGGGAACCAATGAGCAGTTCTTC. Translation: CASSPMISGGTNEQFF. Looking up the rest from reference TRBV11-2 and TRBJ2-1 gives the full variable domain: EAGVAQSPRYKIIEKRQSVAFWCNPISGHATLYWYQQILGQGPKLLIQFQNNGVVDDSQLPKDRFSAERLKGVDSTLKIQPAKLEDSAVYLCASSPMISGGTNEQFFGPGTRLTVL.

V gene TRBV9 combines with J gene TRBJ2-5; a possible D gene is TRBD2 (6 bases). CDR1 SGDLS and CDR2 YYNGEE come from the germline V gene. V lost 3 bases, J lost 3 bases, and 15 bases lay in between. The length of the CDR3 is 15 residues. CDR3 sequence reads: CASSASGTPKETQYF. DNA for the CDR3: TGTGCCAGCAGCGCGAGTGGGACTCCGAAAGAGACCCAGTACTTC.

The chain uses TRBV4-3 and TRBJ2-3; TRBD1 matches 9 bases. The CDR3 is 15 amino acids. The V gene's germline CDR1 is LGHNA and CDR2 YSLEER. Losses at the gene ends were 4 bases for V and 1 base for J; bases not matched to a gene: 3. This CDR3 reads CASSPRDRGTDTQYF. For the CDR3, the DNA is TGCGCCAGCAGCCCCCGGGACAGGGGCACAGATACGCAGTATTTT.

The chain joins TRBV4-1 to TRBJ2-7; D might be TRBD2 (6 bases). CDR3 length equals 17 residues. The germline gives CDR1 MGHRA, CDR2 YSYEKL. Trimming cost V 4 bases and J 5 bases, with 24 bases left between them. Here the CDR3 reads CASSPTGWGVGLDEQYF. DNA for the CDR3: TGCGCCAGCAGCCCTACCGGGTGGGGGGTCGGGCTGGACGAGCAGTACTTC.

A note on this clone: The same CDR3 also results from other DNA sequences found in this sample. The rearrangement joins TRBV7-9 to TRBJ1-1; D is possibly TRBD1 (5 bases). V was clipped by 5 bases and J by 1 base, with 8 bases between them. The CDR3 has 13 residues. Looked up from germline, CDR1 is SEHNR and CDR2 is FQNEAQ (reference sequence). The CDR3 reads CASSLDRNTEAFF. The CDR3 nucleotides are TGTGCCAGCAGCCTTGACAGGAACACTGAAGCTTTCTTT.

This rearrangement joins TRBV30 to TRBJ1-1; D perhaps matches TRBD1 (5 bases). Trimming took 1 base from V and 4 from J, leaving 16 bases between them. Looked up from germline, CDR1 is GTSNPN and CDR2 is SVGIG (reference sequence). The CDR3 runs 15 residues. The CDR3 region is CAWSGGRKPGTEAFF. CDR3 sequence (DNA): TGTGCCTGGAGTGGGGGGAGGAAGCCGGGCACTGAAGCTTTCTTT.

The rearrangement links TRBV7-9 to TRBJ1-1; possibly TRBD1 for D (5 bases). V was cut by 5 bases and J by 6 bases, with 13 bases left in between. The CDR3 is 13 amino acids. Germline V lookup: CDR1 SEHNR, CDR2 FQNEAQ (reference sequence). The CDR3, as DNA: TGTGCCAGCAGCGCCGGGACTGTGGCTGAAGCTTTCTTT. This sequence encodes CASSAGTVAEAFF.

The rearrangement uses TRBV11-1 and TRBJ2-7, with D perhaps assigned TRBD1 or TRBD2 (6 bases each). V dropped 2 bases and J dropped 3 bases, with 14 bases sitting between them. The germline V gene has CDR1 SGHAT and CDR2 FQDESV (reference sequence). The CDR3 has 15 amino acids. The CDR3, as DNA: TGTGCCAGCAGCTTAATGGGGGCGGGGATCTACGAGCAGTACTTC. Translation: CASSLMGAGIYEQYF.

The chain couples TRBV5-6 to TRBJ2-3, with 11 bases lining up with TRBD2. Trimming cost V 5 bases and J 6 bases; bases outside gene matches: 8. The CDR3 sequence is 15 residues long. CDR1 and CDR2 (germline): SGHDT, YYEEEE. CDR3 in DNA: TGTGCCAGCAGGTTTAGCGGGAGGGCCGGCGATACGCAGTATTTT. Protein product: CASRFSGRAGDTQYF.

The V call is TRBV28, the J call TRBJ1-4; 7 bases align to TRBD1. Trimming at V came to 3 bases and at J to 7 bases, leaving 11 bases not matched to a gene. The CDR3 contains 16 residues. Germline values: CDR1 MDHEN, CDR2 SYDVKM. CDR3 protein: CASSLVDRRRGEKLFF. CDR3 nucleotides: TGTGCCAGCAGTTTGGTGGACAGGAGACGTGGTGAAAAACTGTTTTTT.

The chain employs TRBV11-2 and TRBJ1-6; D unclear. The CDR3 consists of 14 residues. Germline assignment: CDR1 SGHAT and CDR2 FQNNGV. V was clipped by 5 bases and J by 9 bases, with 14 bases between them. The CDR3 is CASSPAPTGSPLHF. CDR3 sequence (DNA): TGTGCCAGCAGCCCGGCCCCCACGGGTTCACCCCTCCACTTT.

The chain couples TRBV9 to TRBJ2-2, with a weak D call TRBD1 (5 bases). Trimming removed 3 bases from V and 4 bases from J, with 16 bases in between. This CDR3 is built from 16 residues. Germline V lookup: CDR1 SGDLS, CDR2 YYNGEE. CDR3 region: CASSAHVDMITGELFF. In DNA, the CDR3 is TGTGCCAGCAGCGCCCATGTGGACATGATCACCGGGGAGCTGTTTTTT. The full variable domain, completed using reference TRBV9 and TRBJ2-2, is DSGVTQTPKHLITATGQRVTLRCSPRSGDLSVYWYQQSLDQGLQFLIQYYNGEERAKGNILERFSAQQFPDLHSELNLSSLELGDSALYFCASSAHVDMITGELFFGEGSRLTVL.

The chain uses TRBV5-5 and TRBJ1-2; perhaps TRBD1 as D (5 bases). V lost 4 bases and J lost 2, with 21 bases in between. Germline V gives CDR1 SGHKS, CDR2 YYEKEE (reference sequence). This CDR3 contains 17 residues. The CDR3: CASSPWAGQALNYGYTF. For the CDR3, the DNA is TGTGCCAGCAGCCCTTGGGCGGGGCAGGCCCTAAACTATGGCTACACCTTC.

The chain recombines TRBV9 with TRBJ2-7; possible D gene TRBD1, 5 bases. The V and J ends lost 0 bases and 5 bases respectively, with 12 bases between them. The CDR3 covers 14 residues. Germline CDR1 reads SGDLS; CDR2 reads YYNGEE. The CDR3 region has the DNA TGTGCCAGCAGCGTAGGCATCCAGGGCGACGAGCAGTACTTC. Translating gives CASSVGIQGDEQYF.

Worth noting for this clone: Distinct nucleotide sequences in the sample also encode this CDR3. The V call is TRBV6-1, the J call TRBJ1-2, with D maybe TRBD1 (5 bases). The V end was cut by 3 bases, the J end by 8 bases, with 16 bases between. CDR3 size: 14 residues. Germline V gene data show CDR1 as MNHNS and CDR2 as SASEGT. The CDR3 region has the DNA TGTGCCAGCAGTGAGGAGGGAGGGGCGGACGGCTACACCTTC. This encodes CASSEEGGADGYTF.

The rearrangement uses TRBV29-1 and TRBJ2-1; D call uncertain. CDR3 length: 11 residues. Germline values: CDR1 SQVTM, CDR2 ANQGSEA. Trimming took off 5 bases at V and 4 bases at J, with 6 bases between the two ends. The CDR3 DNA reads as TGCAGCGTTAGCGCTTACAATGAGCAGTTCTTC. Translated, it gives CSVSAYNEQFF.

The chain carries TRBV6-5 and TRBJ2-2, with D perhaps matching TRBD1 or TRBD2 (6 bases each). V was clipped by 2 bases and J by 5 bases, with 15 bases between them. This CDR3 is 16 amino acids long. Looked up from germline, CDR1 is MNHEY and CDR2 is SVGAGI. The CDR3 sequence: CASSYNRGLGTGELFF. The CDR3 coding sequence is TGTGCCAGCAGTTACAATCGGGGGCTGGGGACCGGGGAGCTGTTTTTT.

The chain joins TRBV5-1 to TRBJ1-1; D is unresolved. Trimming removed 0 bases at V and 0 bases at J, with 9 bases between. CDR1 and CDR2 from the germline V gene are SGHRS and YFSETQ. This CDR3 is built from 15 residues. The CDR3 region is CASSLAAVLNTEAFF. CDR3 DNA: TGCGCCAGCAGCTTGGCCGCAGTTTTGAACACTGAAGCTTTCTTT.

The genes are TRBV7-9 and TRBJ1-6; perhaps TRBD1 as D (6 bases). Deletions cut 6 bases from V and 0 bases from J, with 12 bases between. There are 16 residues in the CDR3. CDR1 SEHNR and CDR2 FQNEAQ come from the germline V gene (reference sequence). This CDR3 reads CASSRGGDSYNSPLHF. In nucleotides, the CDR3 is TGTGCCAGCAGTCGAGGGGGGGACTCCTATAATTCACCCCTCCACTTT.